The following is a TCR beta chain sequence with its context. The antigen is unknown. The source of the sample is a study of a mutant IDH1 vaccine in newly diagnosed glioma. At the level of the study: Mean patient age was about 44 years; about 60% were male and around 40% female. Most patients had received both radiotherapy and temozolomide, the prior options being radiotherapy, temozolomide, or both. Study-wide results and limits: Changes in the top peripheral T cell clonotypes seemingly had no bearing on pseudoprogression.

Clones were sequenced by immunoSEQ multiplex PCR, and TCRdb holds only the in-frame ones, with some missing. The sample has approximately 44,000 clones, approximately 84% seen once; the top ten hold around 2.5%. Sample time point: week 23, last vaccination. Vaccinated patients received 300 ug of mutant IDH1 20-mer peptide per dose, with topical imiquimod. This receptor was obtained from a woman under 30 with glioma. Some clones in this sample may be carry-over from other donors' samples. Source: PBMCs, taken from a glioma patient whose treatment included an IDH1 peptide vaccine.

The CDR3 nucleotides are TGCGCCAGCAGTCGACAGGGACGCCAAGAGACCCAGTACTTC. This gives the protein CASSRQGRQETQYF. This rearrangement joins TRBV10-1 to TRBJ2-5; 7 bases align to TRBD1. J gave up 1 base and V 5 bases, and 4 bases lay outside the gene matches. The CDR3 sequence is 14 residues long. The germline gives CDR1 WNHNN, CDR2 SYGVQD (reference sequence).